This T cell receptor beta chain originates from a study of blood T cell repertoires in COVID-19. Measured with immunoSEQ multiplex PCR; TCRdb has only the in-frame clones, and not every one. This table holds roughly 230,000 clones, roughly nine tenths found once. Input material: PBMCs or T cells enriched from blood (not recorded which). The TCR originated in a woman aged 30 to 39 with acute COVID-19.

CDR3 nucleotides: TGTGCCAGCAGCTTAGAGAGACTGGGGCGGGGGAAGCGGGAGACCCAGTACTTC. The encoded protein is CASSLERLGRGKRETQYF. The chain employs TRBV7-9 and TRBJ2-5; TRBD2 aligns across 7 bases. V trimming: 1 base; J trimming: 5 bases; junction bases outside the gene matches: 16. The CDR3 covers 18 residues. Germline CDR1 SEHNR, CDR2 FQNEAQ (reference sequence).